A selection of T cell receptor beta chains follows, all from one sample in a study of CD4 T cells in relation to SARS-CoV-2 and coronaviruses. Antigen specificity for these receptors is unknown. Data came from immunoSEQ multiplex PCR; TCRdb stores just in-frame clones and leaves some out. The sample contains around 25,000 clones, around three quarters of which appear only once. The sample comprised CD4+ T cells from PBMCs, cultured in vitro. The source is a human donor in good health. The CDR3 runs from the conserved cysteine through the conserved F or W. A D gene is named only where the DNA matches it firmly. Rows give clone size only sometimes, using once, few, many, or a class for an expanded clone.

D gene,clone size,J gene,V gene,CDR3 protein,CDR3 DNA
-,-,TRBJ1-1,TRBV7-2,CASSLVRGDAFF,TGTGCCAGCAGCTTAGTCAGGGGCGACGCTTTCTTT
TRBD1,-,TRBJ1-1,TRBV7-2,CASTHGTGRSGGSREAFF,TGTGCCAGCACCCACGGGACAGGGCGTTCTGGGGGGTCGAGGGAAGCTTTCTTT
-,-,TRBJ2-6,TRBV7-8,CASSLTVSGGLSGANVLTF,TGTGCCAGCAGCTTAACCGTTTCGGGGGGCCTCTCTGGGGCCAACGTCCTGACTTTC
-,-,TRBJ1-2,TRBV18,CASSPLSGGDGYTF,TGTGCCAGCTCACCACTTTCGGGAGGCGATGGCTACACCTTC
-,-,TRBJ2-2,TRBV28,CASSLWDTTGELFF,TGTGCCAGCAGTTTATGGGACACCACCGGGGAGCTGTTTTTT
TRBD2,-,TRBJ2-1,TRBV20-1,CSAGLAGEQFF,TGCAGTGCTGGACTAGCTGGTGAGCAGTTCTTC
-,-,TRBJ1-4,TRBV12-3/TRBV12-4,CASRRQEEKLFF,TGTGCCAGCAGACGACAGGAAGAAAAACTGTTTTTT
-,-,TRBJ2-7,TRBV25-1,CARKGAGGFERGMYEQYF,TGTGCTCGAAAGGGGGCGGGAGGATTTGAGCGAGGTATGTACGAGCAGTACTTC
-,-,TRBJ2-4,TRBV12-3/TRBV12-4,CASSVAKNIQYF,TGTGCCAGCTCCGTAGCCAAAAACATTCAGTACTTC
-,few,TRBJ1-5,TRBV6-5,CASSRQDNSNQPQHF,TGTGCCAGCAGCAGACAGGACAATAGCAATCAGCCCCAGCATTTT
-,-,TRBJ2-6,TRBV11-2,CASSLGISGANVLTF,TGTGCCAGCAGCTTAGGGATCTCCGGGGCCAACGTCCTGACTTTC
-,-,TRBJ1-4,TRBV9,CASTWVPGIWEKLFF,TGTGCCAGCACATGGGTCCCAGGGATTTGGGAAAAACTGTTTTTT
-,once,TRBJ2-5,TRBV6-6,CASSTLSSEGETQYF,TGTGCCAGCAGTACCTTATCCTCAGAGGGGGAGACCCAGTACTTC
TRBD1,once,TRBJ2-5,TRBV5-8,CASSLAPGQGPWTQYF,TGTGCCAGCAGCTTGGCACCGGGACAGGGCCCTTGGACCCAGTACTTC
TRBD1,-,TRBJ1-6,TRBV7-8,CASSLYGQGSDSPLHF,TGTGCCAGCAGCTTATACGGACAGGGCTCGGATTCACCCCTCCACTTT
-,once,TRBJ2-1,TRBV7-8,CASQDGLPRLNEQFF,TGTGCCAGCCAAGATGGACTACCACGACTAAATGAGCAGTTCTTC
TRBD1,-,TRBJ1-5,TRBV6-2/TRBV6-3,CASSLQGGSNQPQHF,TGTGCCAGCAGCTTACAGGGGGGGAGCAATCAGCCCCAGCATTTT
TRBD1,-,TRBJ1-3,TRBV6-1,CASSEGQVANTIYF,TGTGCCAGCAGTGAGGGACAGGTGGCAAACACCATATATTTT
-,few,TRBJ2-2,TRBV7-2,CASSWFGGPETGELFF,TGTGCCAGCAGCTGGTTCGGGGGGCCTGAAACCGGGGAGCTGTTTTTT
-,-,TRBJ2-1,TRBV27,CASSLPGTRLGNEQFF,TGTGCCAGCAGTCTCCCCGGGACTCGCCTTGGCAATGAGCAGTTCTTC
-,once,TRBJ2-1,TRBV28,CASSFGGISEQFF,TGTGCCAGCAGTTTTGGAGGTATTTCGGAGCAGTTCTTC
TRBD1,once,TRBJ1-2,TRBV5-6,CASSEGAYGYTF,TGTGCCAGCAGCGAGGGGGCCTATGGCTACACCTTC
-,-,TRBJ2-5,TRBV3-1/TRBV3-2,CASSHRGGETQYF,TGTGCCAGCAGCCACAGGGGAGGTGAGACCCAGTACTTC
TRBD2,-,TRBJ2-1,TRBV11-2,CASSLLPSGGAHEQFF,TGTGCCAGCAGCCTACTACCTAGCGGGGGGGCGCATGAGCAGTTCTTC
-,once,TRBJ2-3,TRBV2,CASSESPNRGYF,TGTGCCAGCAGTGAATCCCCTAATCGGGGGTATTTT
-,-,TRBJ1-3,TRBV7-7,CASSLDSSGNTIYF,TGTGCCAGCAGCTTAGACAGCTCTGGAAACACCATATATTTT
-,once,TRBJ1-1,TRBV7-9,CASSPSWGRQVGGAEAFF,TGTGCCAGCAGCCCGTCTTGGGGCCGACAGGTTGGAGGGGCTGAAGCTTTCTTT
TRBD2,-,TRBJ2-1,TRBV9,CASSVVLAGHDEQFF,TGTGCCAGCAGCGTAGTACTAGCGGGTCATGATGAGCAGTTCTTC
TRBD2,-,TRBJ2-1,TRBV6-5,CASSYGGSHFF,TGTGCCAGCAGTTACGGCGGGAGTCACTTCTTC
-,-,TRBJ2-1,TRBV10-1,CASGSGLDDEQFF,TGCGCCAGCGGCTCGGGACTCGACGATGAGCAGTTCTTC
-,-,TRBJ2-3,TRBV2,CASSEGGHLTDTQYF,TGTGCCAGCAGTGAGGGGGGACACCTCACAGATACGCAGTATTTT
TRBD2,-,TRBJ2-3,TRBV19,CASSIEAPASGVDTQYF,TGTGCCAGTAGTATAGAGGCCCCGGCTAGCGGGGTAGATACGCAGTATTTT
-,-,TRBJ1-1,TRBV20-1,CSARVSEAFF,TGCAGTGCTAGAGTCTCTGAAGCTTTCTTT
-,few,TRBJ2-1,TRBV7-9,CASSAGPLSYNEQFF,TGTGCCAGCTCCGCCGGGCCCTTATCCTACAATGAGCAGTTCTTC
-,-,TRBJ2-6,TRBV7-2,CASSQPGRSSGANVLTF,TGTGCCAGCAGCCAACCGGGACGGAGCTCTGGGGCCAACGTCCTGACTTTC
-,few,TRBJ2-1,TRBV6-2/TRBV6-3,CASSYIRNNEQFF,TGTGCCAGCAGTTACATCCGGAACAATGAGCAGTTCTTC
-,-,TRBJ2-7,TRBV3-1/TRBV3-2,CASSQGQGGYEQYF,TGTGCCAGCAGCCAAGGGCAAGGGGGATACGAGCAGTACTTC